This TCR beta chain was documented in a study of blood T cell repertoires in COVID-19. About the study: COVID-19 samples, acute and convalescent, were from the United States, Italy and Spain. T cells, B-cell-depleted T cells, or PBMCs supplied cDNA or gDNA.

Methods used by the authors: Reference gene primer amplification gave estimated nucleated cell counts. Only in-frame clones appear in the TCRdb table, and some are missing; sequencing was by immunoSEQ multiplex PCR. For V, J and clone size, that table is used; D and trimming come from the DNA. The data contain around 210,000 clones, approximately 87% of them seen just once; the ten biggest clones take up around 0.76%. In germline, CDR1 is MRHNA, CDR2 SNTAGT. The junction had 6 bases not matched to a gene; V was cut back by 4 bases and J by 5 bases. The CDR3 spans 14 residues. This chain joins TRBV6-4 and TRBJ1-1; 8 nucleotides align to TRBD1. Material: peripheral blood. The TCR sequence derives from a woman in her sixties or seventies with acute or convalescent COVID-19. DNA for the CDR3: TGTGCCAGCAGTGCAGGGGGCCGAAGGACTGAAGCTTTCTTT. Encoded protein: CASSAGGRRTEAFF.